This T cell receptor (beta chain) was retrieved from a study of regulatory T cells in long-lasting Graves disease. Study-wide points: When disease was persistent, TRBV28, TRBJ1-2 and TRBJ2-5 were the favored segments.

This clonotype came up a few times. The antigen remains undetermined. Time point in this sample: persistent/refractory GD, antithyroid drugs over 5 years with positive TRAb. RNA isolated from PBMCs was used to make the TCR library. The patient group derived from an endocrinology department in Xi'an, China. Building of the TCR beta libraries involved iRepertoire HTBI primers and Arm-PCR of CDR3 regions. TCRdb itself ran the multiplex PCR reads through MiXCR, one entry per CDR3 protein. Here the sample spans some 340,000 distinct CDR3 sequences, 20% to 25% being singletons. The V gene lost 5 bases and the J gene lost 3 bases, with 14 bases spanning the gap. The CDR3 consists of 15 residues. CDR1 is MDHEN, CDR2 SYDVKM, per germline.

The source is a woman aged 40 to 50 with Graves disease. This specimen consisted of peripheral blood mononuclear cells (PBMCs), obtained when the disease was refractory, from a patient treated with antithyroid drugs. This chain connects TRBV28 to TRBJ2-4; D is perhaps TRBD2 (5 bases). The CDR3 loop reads CASSPSGALKNIQYF. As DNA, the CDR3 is TGTGCCAGCAGTCCCAGCGGCGCCCTCAAAAACATTCAGTACTTC.